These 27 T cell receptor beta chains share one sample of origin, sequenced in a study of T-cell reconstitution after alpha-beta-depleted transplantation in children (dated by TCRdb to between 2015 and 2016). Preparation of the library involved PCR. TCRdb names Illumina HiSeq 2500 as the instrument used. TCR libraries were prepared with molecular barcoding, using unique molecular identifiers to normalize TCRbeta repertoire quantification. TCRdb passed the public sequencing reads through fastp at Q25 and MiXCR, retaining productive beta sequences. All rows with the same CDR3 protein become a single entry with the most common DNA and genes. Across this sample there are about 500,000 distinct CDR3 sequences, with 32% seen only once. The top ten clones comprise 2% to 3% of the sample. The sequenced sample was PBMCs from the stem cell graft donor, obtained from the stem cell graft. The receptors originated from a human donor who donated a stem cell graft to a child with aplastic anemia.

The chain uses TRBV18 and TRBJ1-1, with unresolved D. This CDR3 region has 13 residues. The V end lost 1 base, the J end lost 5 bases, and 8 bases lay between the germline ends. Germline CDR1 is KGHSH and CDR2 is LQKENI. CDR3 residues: CASSPQVGTEAFF. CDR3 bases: TGTGCCAGCTCACCACAGGTGGGTACTGAAGCTTTCTTT.

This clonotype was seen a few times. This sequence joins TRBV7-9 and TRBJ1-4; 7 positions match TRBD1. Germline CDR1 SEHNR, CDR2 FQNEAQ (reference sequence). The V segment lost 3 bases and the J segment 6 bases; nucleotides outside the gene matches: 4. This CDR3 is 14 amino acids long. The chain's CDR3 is CASSFGQGDEKLFF. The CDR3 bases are TGTGCCAGCAGCTTCGGGCAGGGGGATGAAAAACTGTTTTTT.

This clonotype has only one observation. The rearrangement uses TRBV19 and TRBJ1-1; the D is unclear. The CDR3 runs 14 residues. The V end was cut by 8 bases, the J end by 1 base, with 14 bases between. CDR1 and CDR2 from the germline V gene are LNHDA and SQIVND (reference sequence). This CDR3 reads CASHFAGENTEAFF. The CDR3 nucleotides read TGTGCCAGTCATTTCGCCGGGGAGAACACTGAAGCTTTCTTT. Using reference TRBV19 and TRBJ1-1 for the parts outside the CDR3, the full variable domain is DGGITQSPKYLFRKEGQNVTLSCEQNLNHDAMYWYRQDPGQGLRLIYYSQIVNDFQKGDIAEGYSVSREKKESFPLTVTSAQKNPTAFYLCASHFAGENTEAFFGQGTRLTVV.

CDR3 coding DNA: TGTGCCAGCAGTTTGACAGGGTATGACACTGAAGCTTTCTTT. This sequence encodes CASSLTGYDTEAFF. This chain joins TRBV12-3 or TRBV12-4 and TRBJ1-1; TRBD1 matches at 7 bases. The J segment lost 3 bases and the V segment lost 3 bases, leaving 4 bases of the junction unmatched. This CDR3 comprises 14 residues.

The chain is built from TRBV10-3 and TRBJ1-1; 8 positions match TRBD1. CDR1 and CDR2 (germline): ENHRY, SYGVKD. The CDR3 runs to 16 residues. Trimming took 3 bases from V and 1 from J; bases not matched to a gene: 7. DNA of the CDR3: TGTGCCATCAGTGACCTCCTGGGGACAGGGAACACTGAAGCTTTCTTT. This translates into CAISDLLGTGNTEAFF.

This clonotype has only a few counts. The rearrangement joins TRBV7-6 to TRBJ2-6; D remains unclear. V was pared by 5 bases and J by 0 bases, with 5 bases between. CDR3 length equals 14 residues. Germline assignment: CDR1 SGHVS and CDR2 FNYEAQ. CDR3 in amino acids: CASSGNSGANVLTF. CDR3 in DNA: TGTGCCAGCAGCGGAAACTCTGGGGCCAACGTCCTGACTTTC.

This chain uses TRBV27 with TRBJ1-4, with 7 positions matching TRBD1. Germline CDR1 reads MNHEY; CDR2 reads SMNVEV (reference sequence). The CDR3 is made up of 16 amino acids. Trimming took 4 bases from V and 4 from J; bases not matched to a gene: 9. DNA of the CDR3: TGTGCCAGCAGTTCTCCGCGGACAGGCCGTAATGAAAAACTGTTTTTT. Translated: CASSSPRTGRNEKLFF.

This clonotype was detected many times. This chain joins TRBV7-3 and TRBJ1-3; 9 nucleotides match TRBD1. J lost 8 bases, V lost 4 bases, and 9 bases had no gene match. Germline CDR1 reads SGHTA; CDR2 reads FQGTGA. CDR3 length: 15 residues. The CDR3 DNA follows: TGTGCCAGCAGCTCTACAGGGGGCTCAATGGACACCATATATTTT. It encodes CASSSTGGSMDTIYF.

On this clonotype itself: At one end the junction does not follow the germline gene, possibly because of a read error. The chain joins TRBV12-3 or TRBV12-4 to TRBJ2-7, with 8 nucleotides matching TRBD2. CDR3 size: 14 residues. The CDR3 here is CASSIAGNHREQYF. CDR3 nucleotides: TGTGCCAGCAGTATAGCGGGGAATCACCGTGAGCAGTACTTC.

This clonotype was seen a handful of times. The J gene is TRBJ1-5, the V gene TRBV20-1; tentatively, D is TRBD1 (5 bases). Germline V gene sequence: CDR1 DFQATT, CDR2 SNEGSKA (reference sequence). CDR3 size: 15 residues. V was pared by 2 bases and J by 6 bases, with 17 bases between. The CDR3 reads CSARSGDGDSQPQHF. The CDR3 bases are TGCAGTGCTAGATCCGGGGACGGAGACTCTCAGCCCCAGCATTTT.

In DNA, the CDR3 is TGTGCCAGCACCGCCAGGGTTAATGAGCAGTTCTTC. This encodes CASTARVNEQFF. The V gene is TRBV12-3 or TRBV12-4, the J gene TRBJ2-1, with a weak D call TRBD1 (5 bases). Trimming removed 7 bases at V and 7 bases at J, with 11 bases between. The CDR3 has 12 amino acids.

The chain's CDR3 is CASSGDTYEQYF. CDR3 in DNA: TGTGCCAGCAGTGGGGACACCTACGAGCAGTACTTC. The chain has TRBV27 and TRBJ2-7; D is possibly TRBD1 (6 bases). Germline-derived CDR1 and CDR2 are MNHEY and SMNVEV (reference sequence). The CDR3 spans 12 residues. V was shortened by 5 bases and J by 2 bases, with 7 bases between the two germline ends.

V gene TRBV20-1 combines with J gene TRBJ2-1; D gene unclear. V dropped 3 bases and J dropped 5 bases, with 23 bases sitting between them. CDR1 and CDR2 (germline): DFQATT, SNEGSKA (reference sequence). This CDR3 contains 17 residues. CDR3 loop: CSASSPHVTGPDNEQFF. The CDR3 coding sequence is TGCAGTGCTAGTAGTCCCCACGTAACGGGTCCGGACAATGAGCAGTTCTTC.

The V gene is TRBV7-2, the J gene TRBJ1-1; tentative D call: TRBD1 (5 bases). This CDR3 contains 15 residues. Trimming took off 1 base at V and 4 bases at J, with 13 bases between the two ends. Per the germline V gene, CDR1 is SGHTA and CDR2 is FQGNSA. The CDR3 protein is CASSLVPQGGTEAFF. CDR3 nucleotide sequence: TGTGCCAGCAGCTTAGTGCCCCAGGGCGGCACTGAAGCTTTCTTT.

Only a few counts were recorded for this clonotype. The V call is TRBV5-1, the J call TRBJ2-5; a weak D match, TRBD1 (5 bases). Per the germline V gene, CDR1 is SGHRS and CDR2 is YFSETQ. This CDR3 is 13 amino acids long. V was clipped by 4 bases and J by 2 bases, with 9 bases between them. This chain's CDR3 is CASSGAGQETQYF. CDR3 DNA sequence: TGCGCCAGCAGCGGGGCAGGTCAAGAGACCCAGTACTTC.

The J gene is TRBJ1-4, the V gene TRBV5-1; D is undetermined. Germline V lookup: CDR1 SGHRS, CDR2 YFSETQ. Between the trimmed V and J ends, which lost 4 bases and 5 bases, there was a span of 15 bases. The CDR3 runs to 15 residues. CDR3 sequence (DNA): TGCGCCAGCAGCCCGCCGGGAGGAGAAAATGAAAAACTGTTTTTT. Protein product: CASSPPGGENEKLFF.

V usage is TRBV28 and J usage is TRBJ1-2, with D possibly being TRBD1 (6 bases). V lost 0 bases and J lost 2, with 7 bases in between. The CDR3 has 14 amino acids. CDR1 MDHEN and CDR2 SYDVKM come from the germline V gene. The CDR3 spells CASSLWGGNYGYTF. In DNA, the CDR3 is TGTGCCAGCAGTTTATGGGGGGGCAACTATGGCTACACCTTC.

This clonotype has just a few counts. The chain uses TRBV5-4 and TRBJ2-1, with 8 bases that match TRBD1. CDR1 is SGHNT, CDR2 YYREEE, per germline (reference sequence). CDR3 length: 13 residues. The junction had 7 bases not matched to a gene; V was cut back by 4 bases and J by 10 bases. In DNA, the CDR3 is TGTGCCAGCAGCACACGGGACAGGCCCGAGCAGTTCTTC. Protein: CASSTRDRPEQFF. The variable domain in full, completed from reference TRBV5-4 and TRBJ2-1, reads ETGVTQSPTHLIKTRGQQVTLRCSSQSGHNTVSWYQQALGQGPQFIFQYYREEENGRGNFPPRFSGLQFPNYSSELNVNALELDDSALYLCASSTRDRPEQFFGPGTRLTVL.

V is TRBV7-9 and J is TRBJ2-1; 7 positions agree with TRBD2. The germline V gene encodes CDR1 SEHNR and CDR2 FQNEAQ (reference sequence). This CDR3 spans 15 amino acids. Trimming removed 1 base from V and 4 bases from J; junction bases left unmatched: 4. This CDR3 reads CASSLVSGAYNEQFF. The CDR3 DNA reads TGTGCCAGCAGCTTAGTAAGCGGGGCATACAATGAGCAGTTCTTC.

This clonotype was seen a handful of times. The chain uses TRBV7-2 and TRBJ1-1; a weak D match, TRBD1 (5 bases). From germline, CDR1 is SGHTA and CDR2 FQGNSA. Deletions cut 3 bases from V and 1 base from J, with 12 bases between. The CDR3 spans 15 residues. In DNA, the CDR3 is TGTGCCAGCAGCTTGTGGCCGGGGCAGAACACTGAAGCTTTCTTT. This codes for CASSLWPGQNTEAFF. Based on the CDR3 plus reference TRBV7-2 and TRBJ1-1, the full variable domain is GAGVSQSPSNKVTEKGKDVELRCDPISGHTALYWYRQSLGQGLEFLIYFQGNSAPDKSGLPSDRFSAERTGGSVSTLTIQRTQQEDSAVYLCASSLWPGQNTEAFFGQGTRLTVV.

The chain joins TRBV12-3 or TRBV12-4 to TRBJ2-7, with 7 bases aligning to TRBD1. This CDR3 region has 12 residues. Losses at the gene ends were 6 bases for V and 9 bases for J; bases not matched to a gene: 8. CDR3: CASRETGLRQYF. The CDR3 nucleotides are TGTGCCAGCAGAGAGACAGGGCTAAGGCAGTACTTC.

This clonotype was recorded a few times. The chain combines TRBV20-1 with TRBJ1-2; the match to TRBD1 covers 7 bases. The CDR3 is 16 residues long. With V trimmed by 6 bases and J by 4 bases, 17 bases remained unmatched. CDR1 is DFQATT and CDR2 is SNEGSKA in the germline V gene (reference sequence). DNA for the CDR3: TGCAGTGCCTTAAGCCGGCGGCAGGGGGTACGCTATGGCTACACCTTC. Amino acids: CSALSRRQGVRYGYTF.

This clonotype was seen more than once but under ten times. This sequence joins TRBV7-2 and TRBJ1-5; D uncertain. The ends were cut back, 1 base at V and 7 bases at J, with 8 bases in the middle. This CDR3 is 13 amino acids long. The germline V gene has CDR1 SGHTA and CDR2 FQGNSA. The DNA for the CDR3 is TGTGCCAGCAGCTTAGGGGTAGCCCAGCCCCAGCATTTT. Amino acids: CASSLGVAQPQHF.

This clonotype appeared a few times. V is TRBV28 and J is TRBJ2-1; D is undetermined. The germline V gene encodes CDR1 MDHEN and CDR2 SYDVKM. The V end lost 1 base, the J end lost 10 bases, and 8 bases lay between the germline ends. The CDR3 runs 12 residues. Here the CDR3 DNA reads TGTGCCAGCAGTTTATTGCTGGAAGAGCAGTTCTTC. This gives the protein CASSLLLEEQFF.

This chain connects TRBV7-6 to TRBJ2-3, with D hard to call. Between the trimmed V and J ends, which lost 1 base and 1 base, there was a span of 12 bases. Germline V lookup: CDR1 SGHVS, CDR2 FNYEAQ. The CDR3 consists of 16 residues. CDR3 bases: TGTGCCAGCAGCTTAGGAGCCGGCAGACGCACAGATACGCAGTATTTT. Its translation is CASSLGAGRRTDTQYF.

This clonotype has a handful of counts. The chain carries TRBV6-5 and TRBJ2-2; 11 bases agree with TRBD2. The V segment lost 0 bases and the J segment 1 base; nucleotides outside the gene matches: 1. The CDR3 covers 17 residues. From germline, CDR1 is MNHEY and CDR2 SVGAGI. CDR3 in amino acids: CASSYSGTSGNTGELFF. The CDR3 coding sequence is TGTGCCAGCAGTTACTCTGGGACTAGCGGGAACACCGGGGAGCTGTTTTTT.

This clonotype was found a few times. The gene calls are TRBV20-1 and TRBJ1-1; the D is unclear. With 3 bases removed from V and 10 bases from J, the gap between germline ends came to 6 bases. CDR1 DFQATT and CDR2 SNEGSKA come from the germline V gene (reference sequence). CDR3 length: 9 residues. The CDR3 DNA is TGCAGTGCTAGGGGAGGAGCTTTCTTT. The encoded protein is CSARGGAFF.